This T cell receptor (beta chain) was captured in a study of blood T cell repertoires in COVID-19. Study summary: The study drew acute and convalescent COVID-19 samples from the United States, Italy and Spain. T cells, B-cell-depleted T cells, or PBMCs supplied cDNA or gDNA.

This CDR3 has 15 residues. V shed 2 bases and J 4 bases; nucleotides not matched to a gene: 3. Germline V CDR1 and CDR2: SGHDN, FVKESK. This clone was detected a few times. Under the authors' procedure: Estimation of nucleated cell counts relied on the amplification of reference gene primers. Method: immunoSEQ multiplex PCR; TCRdb's copy keeps in-frame clones and lacks some. The V and J calls and clone size come from that table; D and trimming were worked out from the DNA. Of around 250,000 clones listed, approximately 88% are singletons. The receptor was derived from a woman in her 70s with COVID-19, enrolled during active disease. V gene TRBV14 combines with J gene TRBJ2-2; 8 bases align to TRBD2. Input material: peripheral blood. CDR3 loop: CASSQRSGSTGELFF. CDR3 in DNA: TGTGCCAGCAGCCAAAGGAGCGGGAGCACCGGGGAGCTGTTTTTT.